Given below is one T cell receptor beta chain in context. Its matching antigen is unknown. A much larger clone lies one base from this, so it may be a read error. Germline V gene sequence: CDR1 DFQATT, CDR2 SNEGSKA (reference sequence). With V trimmed by 3 bases and J by 7 bases, 11 bases remained unmatched. The CDR3 consists of 15 residues. The data derive from a study of blood T cells in healthy people across ages. The use of a sample-barcoded 5' primer and a J-beta primer mix characterized a second PCR of about 7 to 12 cycles. Via MiXCR, TCRdb re-called the 5' RACE reads, giving one row per CDR3 protein. The table records hundreds of thousands of distinct CDR3 sequences, around 31% of them present only once. Study outcomes and limitations: The fall in TCR beta diversity per million T cells was roughly linear with age.

The chain joins TRBV20-1 to TRBJ2-7, with 11 bases aligning to TRBD1. The material sequenced was blood. The TCR comes from a woman of 80 years or more in good health. The CDR3 loop is CSASVRDRGWDEQYF. The CDR3, as DNA: TGCAGTGCTAGCGTACGGGACAGGGGGTGGGATGAGCAGTACTTC.